The 27 T cell receptor beta chains given below trace back to one sample, sequenced in a study of early T cells in non-severe SARS-CoV-2 infection. Using its own MiXCR run on the 5' RACE reads, TCRdb lists one record per CDR3 protein. Among 70,000 to 95,000 distinct CDR3 sequences, roughly a sixth were seen once, and the ten largest hold approximately 2.6%. Sequenced material: whole blood. The receptor set was obtained from an adult who was a healthcare worker with PCR-confirmed SARS-CoV-2 infection or an uninfected control (not recorded which).

The genes are TRBV7-8 and TRBJ1-5, with D perhaps matching TRBD1 (6 bases). Germline CDR1 is SGHVS and CDR2 is FQNEAQ. Trimming cost V 5 bases and J 6 bases, with 17 bases left between them. CDR3 length equals 15 residues. The CDR3 region has the DNA TGTGCCAGCAGCCCGAGAGGAGGGGGGTCTCAGCCCCAGCATTTT. Protein sequence: CASSPRGGGSQPQHF.

This chain joins TRBV13 and TRBJ2-1; 10 bases map to TRBD2. Trimming took 10 bases from V and 6 from J; bases not matched to a gene: 12. This CDR3 comprises 15 residues. The germline CDR1 and CDR2 sequences are PRHDT and FYEKMQ (reference sequence). CDR3: CATFWSASGGNEQFF. As DNA, the CDR3 is TGTGCCACCTTTTGGTCGGCTAGCGGGGGCAATGAGCAGTTCTTC.

This chain links TRBV6-5 with TRBJ1-3; unclear D gene. CDR1 MNHEY and CDR2 SVGAGI come from the germline V gene. The CDR3 covers 15 residues. The germline V and J ends were trimmed by 4 bases and 2 bases, with 12 bases remaining between them. The CDR3 coding sequence is TGTGCCAGCAGTTTTGGAGTGAATGCTGGAAACACCATATATTTT. Residues: CASSFGVNAGNTIYF.

The V gene is TRBV30, the J gene TRBJ2-1, with D maybe TRBD2 (5 bases). In germline, CDR1 is GTSNPN, CDR2 SVGIG (reference sequence). The CDR3 has 14 residues. V dropped 1 base and J dropped 1 base, with 8 bases sitting between them. The CDR3 spells CAWSDGVSYNEQFF. CDR3 bases: TGTGCCTGGAGTGACGGGGTATCCTACAATGAGCAGTTCTTC.

The chain uses TRBV15 and TRBJ2-4; possible D gene TRBD1, 5 bases. Germline V gene data show CDR1 as LNHNV and CDR2 as YYDKDF (reference sequence). The V end was cut by 1 base, the J end by 0 bases, with 19 bases between. The CDR3 loop spans 19 amino acids. CDR3 region: CATSRGQGGTALAKNIQYF. CDR3 DNA sequence: TGTGCCACCAGCAGAGGTCAGGGCGGCACGGCTCTAGCCAAAAACATTCAGTACTTC.

V and J are TRBV5-1 and TRBJ1-2; D not certain. Deletions cut 0 bases from V and 5 bases from J, with 5 bases between. CDR3 length: 12 residues. The germline V gene has CDR1 SGHRS and CDR2 YFSETQ. The CDR3 loop is CASSLAGYGYTF. The CDR3 DNA sequence: TGCGCCAGCAGCTTGGCCGGGTATGGCTACACCTTC.

This chain's CDR3 is CASSQVGGFATKRDNEQFF. Here the CDR3 DNA reads TGTGCCAGCAGCCAAGTTGGGGGCTTCGCGACAAAGCGGGACAATGAGCAGTTCTTC. The chain joins TRBV3-1 to TRBJ2-1; D may match TRBD1 or TRBD2 (6 bases each). The germline V and J ends were trimmed by 1 base and 5 bases, with 24 bases remaining between them. Germline lookup yields CDR1 LGHDT and CDR2 YNNKEL (reference sequence). The CDR3 totals 19 residues.

This clonotype was found a few times. This chain joins TRBV28 and TRBJ2-7; D is undetermined. The V gene's germline CDR1 is MDHEN and CDR2 SYDVKM. The V end lost 2 bases, the J end lost 0 bases, and 8 bases lay between the germline ends. This CDR3 region has 14 residues. This CDR3 reads CASSLSVSSYEQYF. The CDR3 region has the DNA TGTGCCAGCAGTTTAAGCGTTAGCTCCTACGAGCAGTACTTC.

This chain connects TRBV12-3 or TRBV12-4 to TRBJ1-5; 9 nucleotides match TRBD1. V trimming: 4 bases; J trimming: 2 bases; junction bases outside the gene matches: 9. CDR3 length: 17 amino acids. The CDR3 here is CASSSGQGPIGNQPQHF. CDR3 in DNA: TGTGCCAGCAGTTCGGGACAGGGCCCCATTGGCAATCAGCCCCAGCATTTT.

This clonotype showed up just a few times. The rearrangement uses TRBV28 and TRBJ2-5; the D is unclear. CDR3 length equals 13 residues. Trimming pared 8 bases from V and 0 bases from J, leaving 10 bases between. The germline CDR1 and CDR2 sequences are MDHEN and SYDVKM. This CDR3 reads CASGFTYQETQYF. The CDR3, as DNA: TGTGCCAGCGGATTTACGTACCAAGAGACCCAGTACTTC.

The chain has TRBV7-8 and TRBJ2-6; possibly TRBD2 for D (7 bases). This CDR3 contains 20 residues. The germline V and J ends were trimmed by 5 bases and 0 bases, with 23 bases remaining between them. Germline V gene sequence: CDR1 SGHVS, CDR2 FQNEAQ. CDR3 DNA: TGTGCCAGCAGCCCCCAAAGGGTCTTCGGGGGGCTCTCTGGGGCCAACGTCCTGACTTTC. Translated, it gives CASSPQRVFGGLSGANVLTF.

This clonotype turned up a few times. This rearrangement joins TRBV5-1 to TRBJ1-1; D not certain. Trimming removed 4 bases from V and 1 base from J, with 8 bases in between. CDR3 length equals 13 residues. CDR1 is SGHRS, CDR2 YFSETQ, per germline. The CDR3, as DNA: TGCGCCAGCAGCGCGGAGGAGAACACTGAAGCTTTCTTT. Protein product: CASSAEENTEAFF.

This clonotype occurred a few times. The rearrangement uses TRBV6-1 and TRBJ2-1, with D perhaps matching TRBD1 (5 bases). The CDR3 covers 14 residues. V lost 2 bases and J 4 bases, leaving 9 bases between the germline ends. CDR1 and CDR2 (germline): MNHNS, SASEGT. The CDR3 DNA reads TGTGCCAGCAGTGAAAAACAGGTTTACAATGAGCAGTTCTTC. It translates to CASSEKQVYNEQFF.

This clonotype showed up just a few times. This chain uses TRBV10-1 with TRBJ2-1; D perhaps matches TRBD2 (5 bases). Between the trimmed V and J ends, which lost 5 bases and 2 bases, there was a span of 16 bases. This CDR3 is built from 16 residues. The germline gives CDR1 WNHNN, CDR2 SYGVQD (reference sequence). CDR3 protein: CASSQGREAAYNEQFF. DNA for the CDR3: TGCGCCAGCAGTCAAGGTCGCGAAGCGGCCTACAATGAGCAGTTCTTC.

This clonotype appeared a few times. The rearrangement links TRBV29-1 to TRBJ1-1; D ambiguous. Per germline, CDR1 SQVTM and CDR2 ANQGSEA. The V gene lost 4 bases and the J gene lost 0 bases, with 12 bases spanning the gap. There are 14 residues in the CDR3. The CDR3 sequence is CSVGVDGMNTEAFF. Written as DNA, the CDR3 is TGCAGCGTTGGCGTCGATGGGATGAACACTGAAGCTTTCTTT.

V gene TRBV12-3 or TRBV12-4 combines with J gene TRBJ2-3; TRBD2 aligns across 9 bases. V was clipped by 0 bases and J by 4 bases; unmatched bases: 17. The CDR3 spans 20 residues. The CDR3 is CASSLAVELAGPREPDTQYF. CDR3 nucleotide sequence: TGTGCCAGCAGTTTAGCAGTGGAGCTAGCGGGACCCCGGGAGCCAGATACGCAGTATTTT.

The rearrangement uses TRBV12-3 or TRBV12-4 and TRBJ2-6; D tentatively reads TRBD1 or TRBD2 (5 bases each). The germline V and J ends were trimmed by 5 bases and 11 bases, with 10 bases remaining between them. This CDR3 comprises 12 residues. The CDR3 region is CASSGRGDVLTF. In DNA, the CDR3 is TGTGCCAGCAGTGGAAGAGGGGACGTCCTGACTTTC.

V is TRBV5-6 and J is TRBJ1-4; D is perhaps TRBD1 (5 bases). The CDR3 is 16 amino acids. Between the trimmed V and J ends, which lost 1 base and 8 bases, there was a span of 18 bases. Germline V gene sequence: CDR1 SGHDT, CDR2 YYEEEE. This CDR3 is CASSLSGRGSDEKLFF. Here the CDR3 DNA reads TGTGCCAGCAGCTTGTCGGGGCGAGGGTCAGACGAAAAACTGTTTTTT.

As DNA, the CDR3 is TGTGCCAGCAGCCCGGGACAGATTCCCTACGAGCAGTACTTC. Translation: CASSPGQIPYEQYF. This chain connects TRBV5-5 to TRBJ2-7; 7 bases fit TRBD1. V shed 4 bases, J shed 2 bases, and the junction held 6 bases outside the gene matches. This CDR3 region has 14 residues. Germline V gene sequence: CDR1 SGHKS, CDR2 YYEKEE (reference sequence).

The rearrangement links TRBV28 to TRBJ1-5; D perhaps matches TRBD1 (5 bases). CDR1 is MDHEN and CDR2 is SYDVKM in the germline V gene. This CDR3 is built from 13 residues. Trimming cost V 4 bases and J 7 bases, with 11 bases left between them. Here the CDR3 reads CASSSGIGQPQHF. DNA for the CDR3: TGTGCCAGCAGTTCAGGGATTGGGCAGCCCCAGCATTTT.

The V and J genes are TRBV29-1 and TRBJ1-2; TRBD1 is a possible D gene (5 bases). The CDR3 totals 13 residues. Germline V gene lookup returns CDR1 SQVTM and CDR2 ANQGSEA. Trimming took 5 bases from V and 5 from J, leaving 15 bases between them. The CDR3 bases are TGCAGCGTTCCCTCCGCCGGGGGATATGGCTACACCTTC. Protein product: CSVPSAGGYGYTF.

This clonotype has a handful of counts. The genes are TRBV27 and TRBJ2-1; 8 bases are a match to TRBD2. V shed 2 bases, J shed 2 bases, and the junction held 2 bases outside the gene matches. Germline V gene sequence: CDR1 MNHEY, CDR2 SMNVEV (reference sequence). CDR3 length equals 15 residues. The CDR3 DNA reads TGTGCCAGCAGTTTAAACGGGGGGGCCTACAATGAGCAGTTCTTC. Amino acids: CASSLNGGAYNEQFF.

This clonotype turned up a few times. The chain joins TRBV18 to TRBJ2-2; no clear D gene. This CDR3 is built from 13 residues. Germline V gives CDR1 KGHSH, CDR2 LQKENI. V lost 2 bases to trimming and J lost 3 bases, with 4 bases between them. The CDR3 coding sequence is TGTGCCAGCTCACCATTGGACACCGGGGAGCTGTTTTTT. Translation: CASSPLDTGELFF.

As concerns this clonotype: Germline and junction disagree at one end, which may indicate a read error. J is TRBJ2-5 and V is TRBV5-1; TRBD1 or TRBD2 may be the D gene (6 bases each). CDR3 length: 15 residues. Germline CDR1 and CDR2: SGHRS and YFSETQ. This chain's CDR3 is CTSSPSDSTSETQYF. The DNA for the CDR3 is TGCACCAGCAGCCCATCGGACAGCACTAGCGAGACCCAGTACTTC.

The gene calls are TRBV6-1 and TRBJ2-7, with a tentative D call TRBD2 (5 bases). The CDR3 is 13 residues long. Trimming removed 10 bases from V and 3 bases from J, with 16 bases in between. Germline values: CDR1 MNHNS, CDR2 SASEGT. CDR3 DNA sequence: TGTGCCATCTCCCGGGTTGCGGGCTACGAGCAGTACTTC. Translated: CAISRVAGYEQYF.

The chain combines TRBV20-1 with TRBJ2-1, with D perhaps TRBD1 or TRBD2 (6 bases each). Germline CDR1 reads DFQATT; CDR2 reads SNEGSKA (reference sequence). The CDR3 totals 16 residues. Trimming pared 0 bases from V and 0 bases from J, leaving 12 bases between. The CDR3 DNA sequence: TGCAGTGCTAGAGACCCCCGGGGGCGCTCCTACAATGAGCAGTTCTTC. Translated, it gives CSARDPRGRSYNEQFF.

This clonotype was recorded a few times. The rearrangement uses TRBV30 and TRBJ2-7, with 7 bases that match TRBD1. The V segment lost 2 bases and the J segment 0 bases; nucleotides outside the gene matches: 13. The CDR3 is 17 residues long. CDR1 is GTSNPN, CDR2 SVGIG, per germline (reference sequence). In DNA, the CDR3 is TGTGCCTGGAGTACTACAAATAGGGGGCCGAGCTCCTACGAGCAGTACTTC. Protein product: CAWSTTNRGPSSYEQYF.